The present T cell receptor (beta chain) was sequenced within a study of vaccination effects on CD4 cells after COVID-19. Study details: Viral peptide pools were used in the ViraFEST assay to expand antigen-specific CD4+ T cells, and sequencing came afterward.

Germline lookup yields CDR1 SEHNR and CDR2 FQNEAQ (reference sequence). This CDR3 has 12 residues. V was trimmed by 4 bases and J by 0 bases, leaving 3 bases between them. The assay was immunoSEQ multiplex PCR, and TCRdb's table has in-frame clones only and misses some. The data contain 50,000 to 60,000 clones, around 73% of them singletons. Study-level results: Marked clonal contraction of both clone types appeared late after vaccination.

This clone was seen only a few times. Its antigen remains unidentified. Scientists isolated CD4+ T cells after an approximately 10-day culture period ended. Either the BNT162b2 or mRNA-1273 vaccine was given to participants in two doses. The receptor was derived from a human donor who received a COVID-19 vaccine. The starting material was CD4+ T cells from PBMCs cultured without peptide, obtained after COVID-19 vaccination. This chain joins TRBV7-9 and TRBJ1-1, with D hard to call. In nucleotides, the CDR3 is TGTGCCAGCAGCTGGATGAACACTGAAGCTTTCTTT. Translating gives CASSWMNTEAFF.